These T cell receptor beta chains were read from a single sample in a study of T cell repertoires in aging, cancer and after chemotherapy. TCRdb used MiXCR to reprocess the multiplex PCR reads, holding one entry per CDR3 protein. The sample includes under 8,500 distinct CDR3 sequences, about 29% of them seen just once. The sequenced material came from blood. These TCRs come from a human donor in good health. The CDR3 runs from the conserved cysteine through the conserved F or W. Each record gives: D gene, clone size, V gene, J gene, CDR3 protein, CDR3 DNA. D genes are given only for firm matches. Part of the rows lack a size; the others show once, few, many or a class for expanded clones.

d_gene: TRBD1
abundance: NA
v_gene: TRBV20-1
j_gene: TRBJ2-3
CDR3aa: CSAPSSGGMQYF
CDR3nt: TGCAGTGCTCCCTCGTCAGGGGGCATGCAGTATTTT

d_gene: NA
abundance: NA
v_gene: TRBV7-2
j_gene: TRBJ2-5
CDR3aa: CASSFVSGNQETQYF
CDR3nt: TGTGCCAGCAGCTTCGTCAGCGGAAACCAAGAGACCCAGTACTTC

d_gene: TRBD2
abundance: NA
v_gene: TRBV6-4
j_gene: TRBJ2-1
CDR3aa: CASSELAGGPYGEQFF
CDR3nt: TGTGCCAGCAGTGAACTAGCGGGGGGGCCGTATGGTGAGCAGTTCTTC

d_gene: NA
abundance: large
v_gene: TRBV30
j_gene: TRBJ1-2
CDR3aa: CAFRGGPYGYTF
CDR3nt: TGTGCCTTCCGAGGGGGGCCCTATGGCTACACCTTC

d_gene: NA
abundance: medium-sized
v_gene: TRBV27
j_gene: TRBJ2-7
CDR3aa: CASSNRGGNEQYF
CDR3nt: TGTGCCAGCAGTAACAGGGGAGGCAACGAGCAGTACTTC

d_gene: TRBD2
abundance: medium-sized
v_gene: TRBV19
j_gene: TRBJ2-1
CDR3aa: CASSQTSGDYNEQFF
CDR3nt: TGTGCCAGTAGTCAGACTAGCGGGGACTACAATGAGCAGTTCTTC

d_gene: TRBD2
abundance: few
v_gene: TRBV20-1
j_gene: TRBJ2-3
CDR3aa: CSAEMTSGGYTDTQYF
CDR3nt: TGCAGTGCCGAGATGACTAGCGGGGGATACACAGATACGCAGTATTTT

d_gene: NA
abundance: NA
v_gene: TRBV7-9
j_gene: TRBJ1-4
CDR3aa: CASSSGRALNEKLFF
CDR3nt: TGTGCCAGCAGCTCGGGACGGGCCCTCAATGAAAAACTGTTTTTT

d_gene: NA
abundance: few
v_gene: TRBV19
j_gene: TRBJ1-6
CDR3aa: CASSSESSYNSPLHF
CDR3nt: TGTGCCAGTAGTTCAGAGAGCTCCTATAATTCACCCCTCCACTTT

d_gene: TRBD1
abundance: few
v_gene: TRBV12-3/TRBV12-4
j_gene: TRBJ2-5
CDR3aa: CASSFDRGGETQYF
CDR3nt: TGTGCCAGCAGTTTCGACAGGGGCGGGGAGACCCAGTACTTC

d_gene: NA
abundance: NA
v_gene: TRBV5-1
j_gene: TRBJ2-1
CDR3aa: CASSLRSSYNEQFF
CDR3nt: TGCGCCAGCAGCTTGCGCAGCTCCTACAATGAGCAGTTCTTC

d_gene: TRBD2
abundance: few
v_gene: TRBV24-1
j_gene: TRBJ2-1
CDR3aa: CATSDLGLAGNEQFF
CDR3nt: TGTGCCACCAGTGATTTAGGGCTAGCGGGGAATGAGCAGTTCTTC

d_gene: NA
abundance: few
v_gene: TRBV7-6
j_gene: TRBJ2-6
CDR3aa: CASSLGGANVLTF
CDR3nt: TGTGCCAGCAGCTTGGGTGGGGCCAACGTCCTGACTTTC

d_gene: NA
abundance: few
v_gene: TRBV19
j_gene: TRBJ2-7
CDR3aa: CASRGAGSLSYEQYF
CDR3nt: TGTGCCAGTAGGGGGGCTGGGTCTCTCTCCTACGAGCAGTACTTC

d_gene: TRBD1
abundance: few
v_gene: TRBV12-3/TRBV12-4
j_gene: TRBJ2-7
CDR3aa: CASYTGQGAHEQYF
CDR3nt: TGTGCCAGCTACACGGGACAGGGGGCCCACGAGCAGTACTTC

d_gene: NA
abundance: NA
v_gene: TRBV6-2/TRBV6-3
j_gene: TRBJ1-4
CDR3aa: CASSSYRAGGEKLFF
CDR3nt: TGTGCCAGCAGTTCCTACAGGGCCGGGGGTGAAAAACTGTTTTTT

d_gene: TRBD2
abundance: few
v_gene: TRBV5-6
j_gene: TRBJ2-3
CDR3aa: CASSLPSGGPGDTQYF
CDR3nt: TGTGCCAGCAGCTTGCCCAGCGGGGGGCCGGGGGATACGCAGTATTTT

d_gene: NA
abundance: few
v_gene: TRBV10-3
j_gene: TRBJ1-2
CDR3aa: CAISGKEGHYGYTF
CDR3nt: TGTGCCATCAGTGGCAAAGAGGGTCACTATGGCTACACCTTC

d_gene: NA
abundance: NA
v_gene: TRBV20-1
j_gene: TRBJ1-1
CDR3aa: CSAPDNLSRGGNAEAFF
CDR3nt: TGCAGTGCTCCCGACAACCTGAGTCGTGGCGGAAACGCTGAAGCTTTCTTT

d_gene: NA
abundance: few
v_gene: TRBV15
j_gene: TRBJ1-2
CDR3aa: CATSTTNRAYGYTF
CDR3nt: TGTGCCACCAGCACCACAAACAGGGCTTATGGCTACACCTTC

d_gene: NA
abundance: few
v_gene: TRBV6-1
j_gene: TRBJ1-1
CDR3aa: CASKQGTNTEAFF
CDR3nt: TGTGCCAGTAAACAGGGTACGAACACTGAAGCTTTCTTT

d_gene: NA
abundance: medium-sized
v_gene: TRBV5-6
j_gene: TRBJ2-5
CDR3aa: CASSLTETQYF
CDR3nt: TGTGCCAGCAGCCTTACAGAGACCCAGTACTTC

d_gene: TRBD2
abundance: NA
v_gene: TRBV20-1
j_gene: TRBJ2-7
CDR3aa: CSAREAGGPFDEQYF
CDR3nt: TGCAGTGCTAGAGAGGCGGGGGGGCCGTTCGACGAGCAGTACTTC

d_gene: NA
abundance: few
v_gene: TRBV5-6
j_gene: TRBJ1-2
CDR3aa: CASRRLGGGYGYTF
CDR3nt: TGTGCCAGCAGACGACTAGGGGGAGGATATGGCTACACCTTC

d_gene: TRBD1
abundance: NA
v_gene: TRBV27
j_gene: TRBJ1-2
CDR3aa: CASRPARTGFDSNYGYTF
CDR3nt: TGTGCCAGCAGACCCGCCCGGACAGGGTTCGATTCTAACTATGGCTACACCTTC

d_gene: NA
abundance: medium-sized
v_gene: TRBV19
j_gene: TRBJ2-3
CDR3aa: CASSIDTGRGDTQYF
CDR3nt: TGTGCCAGTAGTATAGATACGGGCCGAGGAGATACGCAGTATTTT

d_gene: NA
abundance: NA
v_gene: TRBV20-1
j_gene: TRBJ1-2
CDR3aa: CSATTYGYTF
CDR3nt: TGCAGTGCAACCACCTATGGCTACACCTTC

d_gene: TRBD2
abundance: few
v_gene: TRBV6-1
j_gene: TRBJ2-7
CDR3aa: CASSTGLAEIYEQYF
CDR3nt: TGTGCCAGCAGTACCGGACTAGCGGAAATCTACGAGCAGTACTTC

d_gene: NA
abundance: few
v_gene: TRBV19
j_gene: TRBJ1-1
CDR3aa: CASSIVSGAEAFF
CDR3nt: TGTGCCAGTAGTATAGTATCAGGGGCGGAAGCTTTCTTT

d_gene: NA
abundance: NA
v_gene: TRBV6-5
j_gene: TRBJ2-7
CDR3aa: CVSWVGTYEQYF
CDR3nt: TGTGTCAGCTGGGTGGGAACGTACGAGCAGTACTTC

d_gene: NA
abundance: NA
v_gene: TRBV7-9
j_gene: TRBJ1-1
CDR3aa: CASSLADGSTEAFF
CDR3nt: TGTGCCAGCAGCTTAGCAGACGGATCCACTGAAGCTTTCTTT

d_gene: NA
abundance: few
v_gene: TRBV24-1
j_gene: TRBJ2-5
CDR3aa: CATSDSGPEGPQETQYF
CDR3nt: TGTGCCACCAGTGATTCAGGACCGGAGGGGCCCCAAGAGACCCAGTACTTC

d_gene: NA
abundance: NA
v_gene: TRBV20-1
j_gene: TRBJ1-5
CDR3aa: CSARDSLTQPQHF
CDR3nt: TGCAGTGCTAGGGACTCCTTAACCCAGCCCCAGCATTTT

d_gene: TRBD1
abundance: few
v_gene: TRBV6-1
j_gene: TRBJ1-1
CDR3aa: CASTLTGWTEAFF
CDR3nt: TGTGCCAGCACTCTGACAGGGTGGACTGAAGCTTTCTTT

d_gene: TRBD2
abundance: NA
v_gene: TRBV20-1
j_gene: TRBJ2-1
CDR3aa: CSANPATSVNEQFF
CDR3nt: TGCAGTGCTAACCCCGCGACTAGCGTCAATGAGCAGTTCTTC

d_gene: NA
abundance: NA
v_gene: TRBV5-1
j_gene: TRBJ1-1
CDR3aa: CASRQGIANTEAFF
CDR3nt: TGCGCCAGCCGCCAGGGGATTGCGAACACTGAAGCTTTCTTT

d_gene: TRBD1
abundance: NA
v_gene: TRBV30
j_gene: TRBJ2-1
CDR3aa: CAWSEGQGDNEQFF
CDR3nt: TGTGCCTGGAGTGAGGGACAGGGTGACAATGAGCAGTTCTTC

d_gene: TRBD2
abundance: few
v_gene: TRBV6-5
j_gene: TRBJ2-5
CDR3aa: CASSPGRGSYQETQYF
CDR3nt: TGTGCCAGCAGCCCCGGGAGGGGCTCGTACCAAGAGACCCAGTACTTC

d_gene: NA
abundance: NA
v_gene: TRBV15
j_gene: TRBJ2-7
CDR3aa: CATSRVLGGYEQYF
CDR3nt: TGTGCCACCAGCAGGGTCCTGGGGGGCTACGAGCAGTACTTC

d_gene: NA
abundance: few
v_gene: TRBV12-3/TRBV12-4
j_gene: TRBJ2-3
CDR3aa: CASSPFSGGGTDTQYF
CDR3nt: TGTGCCAGCAGTCCATTCTCAGGGGGAGGGACAGATACGCAGTATTTT

d_gene: NA
abundance: NA
v_gene: TRBV5-6
j_gene: TRBJ2-7
CDR3aa: CASRTAQGSESYEQYF
CDR3nt: TGTGCCAGCAGGACTGCACAGGGTAGCGAATCCTACGAGCAGTACTTC

d_gene: TRBD2
abundance: NA
v_gene: TRBV20-1
j_gene: TRBJ2-2
CDR3aa: CSAQGVSGGGWTGELFF
CDR3nt: TGCAGTGCTCAAGGGGTTAGCGGGGGAGGTTGGACCGGGGAGCTGTTTTTT

d_gene: NA
abundance: NA
v_gene: TRBV7-2
j_gene: TRBJ1-2
CDR3aa: CASSLEGGMGYTF
CDR3nt: TGTGCCAGCAGCTTAGAAGGAGGGATGGGCTACACCTTC

d_gene: NA
abundance: few
v_gene: TRBV6-6
j_gene: TRBJ1-1
CDR3aa: CASSKGFYTEAFF
CDR3nt: TGTGCCAGCAGTAAGGGGTTTTACACTGAAGCTTTCTTT

d_gene: TRBD1
abundance: NA
v_gene: TRBV7-2
j_gene: TRBJ2-5
CDR3aa: CASSWTGGGGHPQYF
CDR3nt: TGTGCCAGCAGCTGGACAGGGGGCGGTGGCCACCCCCAGTACTTC

d_gene: NA
abundance: NA
v_gene: TRBV4-2
j_gene: TRBJ1-2
CDR3aa: CASSPSNSVSNYGYTF
CDR3nt: TGCGCCAGCAGCCCCTCAAACTCGGTATCTAACTATGGCTACACCTTC

d_gene: TRBD1
abundance: NA
v_gene: TRBV5-6
j_gene: TRBJ2-2
CDR3aa: CASSLGQGAHGELFF
CDR3nt: TGTGCCAGCAGCTTGGGGCAGGGGGCACACGGGGAGCTGTTTTTT

d_gene: TRBD1
abundance: NA
v_gene: TRBV6-2/TRBV6-3
j_gene: TRBJ2-7
CDR3aa: CASSDTGQGYEQYF
CDR3nt: TGTGCCAGCAGTGATACGGGACAGGGCTACGAGCAGTACTTC

d_gene: NA
abundance: few
v_gene: TRBV5-4
j_gene: TRBJ1-6
CDR3aa: CASSPSTTANNSPLHF
CDR3nt: TGTGCCAGCAGCCCATCCACGACGGCAAATAATTCACCCCTCCACTTT

d_gene: NA
abundance: NA
v_gene: TRBV18
j_gene: TRBJ1-5
CDR3aa: CASSPRDTGANQPQHF
CDR3nt: TGTGCCAGCTCACCACGTGATACAGGTGCGAATCAGCCCCAGCATTTT